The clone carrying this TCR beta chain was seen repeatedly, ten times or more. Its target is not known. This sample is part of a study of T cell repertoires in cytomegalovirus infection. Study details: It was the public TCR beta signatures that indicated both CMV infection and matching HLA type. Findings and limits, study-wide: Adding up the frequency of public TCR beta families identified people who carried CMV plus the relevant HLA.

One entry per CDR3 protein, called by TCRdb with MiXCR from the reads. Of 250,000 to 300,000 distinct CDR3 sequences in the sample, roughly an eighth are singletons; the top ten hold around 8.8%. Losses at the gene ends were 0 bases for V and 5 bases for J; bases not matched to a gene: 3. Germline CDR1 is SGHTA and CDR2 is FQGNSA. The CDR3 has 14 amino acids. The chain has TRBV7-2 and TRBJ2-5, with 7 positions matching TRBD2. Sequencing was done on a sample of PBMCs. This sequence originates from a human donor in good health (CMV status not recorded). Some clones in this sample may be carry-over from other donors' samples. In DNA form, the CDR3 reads TGTGCCAGCAGCTTAGCAGTTAGCGGGGAGACCCAGTACTTC. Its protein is CASSLAVSGETQYF.